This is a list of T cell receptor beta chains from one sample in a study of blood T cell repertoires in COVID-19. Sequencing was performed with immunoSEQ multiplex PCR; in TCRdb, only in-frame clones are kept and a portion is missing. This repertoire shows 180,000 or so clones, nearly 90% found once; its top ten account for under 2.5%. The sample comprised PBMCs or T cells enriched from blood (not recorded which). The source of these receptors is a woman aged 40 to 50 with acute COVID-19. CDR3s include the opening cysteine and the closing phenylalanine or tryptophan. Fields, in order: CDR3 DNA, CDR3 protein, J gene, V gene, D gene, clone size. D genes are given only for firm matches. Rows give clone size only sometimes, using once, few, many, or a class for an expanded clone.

DNA: TGCGCCAGCAGCTTGACGGTGATCGGCAGGGGATCTAACTATGGCTACACCTTC
CDR3: CASSLTVIGRGSNYGYTF
J: TRBJ1-2
V: TRBV5-1
D: -
size: -

DNA: TGTGCCAGCAGATTGGACAGGGGGCCCGATACGCAGTATTTT
CDR3: CASRLDRGPDTQYF
J: TRBJ2-3
V: TRBV2
D: TRBD1
size: -

DNA: TGTGCCAGCAGTGAACAGGGTCCGCCCTACGAGCAGTACTTC
CDR3: CASSEQGPPYEQYF
J: TRBJ2-7
V: TRBV2
D: -
size: -

DNA: TGTGCCAGCAGTTCGATAAGTAGGGGTTACGAGCAGTACTTC
CDR3: CASSSISRGYEQYF
J: TRBJ2-7
V: TRBV6-2/TRBV6-3
D: -
size: -

DNA: TGTGCCACCAGTGACCCCCGGGACAGGGGGGGTAATGAGCAGTTCTTC
CDR3: CATSDPRDRGGNEQFF
J: TRBJ2-1
V: TRBV24-1
D: TRBD1
size: -

DNA: TGTGCCAGCAGCGTAGCGTCAGGGACAGGGCTCGGCTACACCTTC
CDR3: CASSVASGTGLGYTF
J: TRBJ1-2
V: TRBV9
D: TRBD1
size: -

DNA: TGTGCCAGCAGTCCATTGACAGGGGACATTCAGTACTTC
CDR3: CASSPLTGDIQYF
J: TRBJ2-4
V: TRBV27
D: TRBD1
size: -

DNA: TGTGCCAGCAGCGTAGCGGGCGGGAGTACAGATACGCAGTATTTT
CDR3: CASSVAGGSTDTQYF
J: TRBJ2-3
V: TRBV9
D: TRBD2
size: once

DNA: TGCGCCAGCAGCTTGGAGCCAACTTCACCCCTCCACTTT
CDR3: CASSLEPTSPLHF
J: TRBJ1-6
V: TRBV5-1
D: -
size: -

DNA: TGTGCCAGCAGCTTAGGTTTGGGGGGAAGCTATGGCTACACCTTC
CDR3: CASSLGLGGSYGYTF
J: TRBJ1-2
V: TRBV13
D: -
size: -

DNA: TGTGCCTGGAGCGGGGGAGCGGAACGGGTGACCCAGTACTTC
CDR3: CAWSGGAERVTQYF
J: TRBJ2-5
V: TRBV30
D: -
size: once

DNA: TGTGCCAGCAGCCCTTCTTTAGCTGGGAACACTGAAGCTTTCTTT
CDR3: CASSPSLAGNTEAFF
J: TRBJ1-1
V: TRBV14
D: -
size: -

DNA: TGCAGCGTTGCCCTCCGGGACAGCTATGGCTACACCTTC
CDR3: CSVALRDSYGYTF
J: TRBJ1-2
V: TRBV29-1
D: TRBD1
size: -

DNA: TGTGCCAGCAGCCGGGTACTGGACAGCTCCTACGAGCAGTACTTC
CDR3: CASSRVLDSSYEQYF
J: TRBJ2-7
V: TRBV4-2
D: -
size: -

DNA: TGTGCCAGTAACCCACAGGGGGGGGATAGCAATCAGCCCCAGCATTTT
CDR3: CASNPQGGDSNQPQHF
J: TRBJ1-5
V: TRBV19
D: TRBD1
size: -

DNA: TGTGCCAGCAGTGGACCCAGGGGGCCTTCGGGCTATGAGCAGTTCTTC
CDR3: CASSGPRGPSGYEQFF
J: TRBJ2-1
V: TRBV25-1
D: TRBD1
size: -

DNA: TGCGCCAGCAGCCTGACGGACATCGGGGGCGAGCAGTACTTC
CDR3: CASSLTDIGGEQYF
J: TRBJ2-7
V: TRBV4-1
D: -
size: few

DNA: TGTGCCAGCAGTGAAGCCCAGGGCGTGGGTGGCTACACCTTC
CDR3: CASSEAQGVGGYTF
J: TRBJ1-2
V: TRBV6-1
D: -
size: -

DNA: TGTGCCAGCAGCGCGAAGGTACTAGCGGGGGGCTACAATGAGCAGTTCTTC
CDR3: CASSAKVLAGGYNEQFF
J: TRBJ2-1
V: TRBV4-2
D: TRBD2
size: -

DNA: TGCGCCAGCAGCTTGTCCCCCTACTACAATGAGCAGTTCTTC
CDR3: CASSLSPYYNEQFF
J: TRBJ2-1
V: TRBV5-1
D: -
size: -

DNA: TGTGCCAGCAGCTTAGCGGGAGGTAGCGGGAGAGTGGTTGAGCAGTTCTTC
CDR3: CASSLAGGSGRVVEQFF
J: TRBJ2-1
V: TRBV7-9
D: TRBD2
size: -

DNA: TGTGCCAGCAGCCAAGATCTTCCTGGGGAGCGGGGGTGGACAGATACGCAGTATTTT
CDR3: CASSQDLPGERGWTDTQYF
J: TRBJ2-3
V: TRBV3-1/TRBV3-2
D: TRBD2
size: -

DNA: TGTGCCAGCAACCTAGACGCTGAAGCTTTCTTT
CDR3: CASNLDAEAFF
J: TRBJ1-1
V: TRBV6-5
D: -
size: once

DNA: TGTGCCAGCAGGGAGGCGAACACCGGGGAGCTGTTTTTT
CDR3: CASREANTGELFF
J: TRBJ2-2
V: TRBV12-3/TRBV12-4
D: -
size: few

DNA: TGTGCCAGCAGTCCGACAGGGAACCAGAACTATGGCTACACCTTC
CDR3: CASSPTGNQNYGYTF
J: TRBJ1-2
V: TRBV6-5
D: TRBD1
size: once

DNA: TGTGCCAGCTCACCTGAACCAGGGGCCGGCACTGAAGCTTTCTTT
CDR3: CASSPEPGAGTEAFF
J: TRBJ1-1
V: TRBV18
D: -
size: -

DNA: TGTGCCTGGAGTCCCAGGAATGAAAAACTGTTTTTT
CDR3: CAWSPRNEKLFF
J: TRBJ1-4
V: TRBV30
D: -
size: -

DNA: TGTGCCAGTACCAACGGACCTAGCGTTAACACCGGGGAGCTGTTTTTT
CDR3: CASTNGPSVNTGELFF
J: TRBJ2-2
V: TRBV19
D: -
size: -

DNA: TGTGCCAGCAGCCCGGCTAGCGGGAGGGGCACCACGACTGCTAATGAGCAGTTCTTC
CDR3: CASSPASGRGTTTANEQFF
J: TRBJ2-1
V: TRBV7-3
D: TRBD2
size: once

DNA: TGTGCCAGCAGCCGAATATACATGATGAACACTGAAGCTTTCTTT
CDR3: CASSRIYMMNTEAFF
J: TRBJ1-1
V: TRBV9
D: -
size: -

DNA: TGTGCCAGCAGCCAAGGTCCGGGGACTGAAGCTTTCTTT
CDR3: CASSQGPGTEAFF
J: TRBJ1-1
V: TRBV3-1/TRBV3-2
D: -
size: -

DNA: TGCGCCAGCAGCCCGGGGGAATTTCGAGAAAAACTGTTTTTT
CDR3: CASSPGEFREKLFF
J: TRBJ1-4
V: TRBV5-1
D: -
size: -

DNA: TGTGCCAGCAGCCCCGTGCCGGGACAGGCGTACTCTAACTATGGCTACACCTTC
CDR3: CASSPVPGQAYSNYGYTF
J: TRBJ1-2
V: TRBV3-1/TRBV3-2
D: TRBD1
size: -

DNA: TGTGCCAGCAGTCCGCTCCCTATGGGGAGCACTGAAGCTTTCTTT
CDR3: CASSPLPMGSTEAFF
J: TRBJ1-1
V: TRBV27
D: -
size: -

DNA: TGCGCCAGCAGCCTTTACAGGAACACTGAAGCTTTCTTT
CDR3: CASSLYRNTEAFF
J: TRBJ1-1
V: TRBV5-1
D: -
size: -

DNA: TGCGCCAGCAGCCAAGAGAGCACCGGGGAGCTGTTTTTT
CDR3: CASSQESTGELFF
J: TRBJ2-2
V: TRBV4-1
D: -
size: -

DNA: TGTGCCAGCAGCTTAAGGGGACTAGCGGGAGCGGGCGGGGAGCTGTTTTTT
CDR3: CASSLRGLAGAGGELFF
J: TRBJ2-2
V: TRBV7-2
D: TRBD2
size: -

DNA: TGTGCCATCAGTGACTTATATGGCTACACCTTC
CDR3: CAISDLYGYTF
J: TRBJ1-2
V: TRBV10-3
D: -
size: -

DNA: TGTGCCACCGCCGACAGGTTTAGTGAAGCTTTCTTT
CDR3: CATADRFSEAFF
J: TRBJ1-1
V: TRBV15
D: -
size: -

DNA: TGCGCCAGCAGCTTGGATGGCGGGAACTACAATGAGCAGTTCTTC
CDR3: CASSLDGGNYNEQFF
J: TRBJ2-1
V: TRBV5-1
D: -
size: -

DNA: TGTGCCAGCAGTGAATACCTCCAGGCGGGGGCCGGGAACAATGAGCAGTTCTTC
CDR3: CASSEYLQAGAGNNEQFF
J: TRBJ2-1
V: TRBV25-1
D: -
size: few

DNA: TGTGCCAGCAGTGAACATGAGCAGGGGGCTCAGCCCCAGCATTTT
CDR3: CASSEHEQGAQPQHF
J: TRBJ1-5
V: TRBV6-1
D: TRBD1
size: -

DNA: TGTGCCAGCAGTCCCTTGGACAGGGGGGGGAGACAGCCCCAGCATTTT
CDR3: CASSPLDRGGRQPQHF
J: TRBJ1-5
V: TRBV27
D: TRBD1
size: -

DNA: TGCGCCAGCAGCCAAGCATCCACCTACGAGCAGTACTTC
CDR3: CASSQASTYEQYF
J: TRBJ2-7
V: TRBV4-1
D: -
size: -

DNA: TGTGCCAGCCGCGTGACAACCTCTAACTATGGCTACACCTTC
CDR3: CASRVTTSNYGYTF
J: TRBJ1-2
V: TRBV2
D: -
size: -

DNA: TGCAGTGCTAGTCCGGACACGTACGAGCAGTACTTC
CDR3: CSASPDTYEQYF
J: TRBJ2-7
V: TRBV20-1
D: -
size: -

DNA: TGTGCCAGCAGCGGCGACAGGGTTGACATTCAGTACTTC
CDR3: CASSGDRVDIQYF
J: TRBJ2-4
V: TRBV11-2
D: TRBD1
size: -

DNA: TGTGCCAGCATCATAGGGGGTGAAGGTACTGAAGCTTTCTTT
CDR3: CASIIGGEGTEAFF
J: TRBJ1-1
V: TRBV28
D: -
size: -

DNA: TGTGCCAGTAGTATGAGTGTGGCAGATACGCAGTATTTT
CDR3: CASSMSVADTQYF
J: TRBJ2-3
V: TRBV19
D: -
size: -

DNA: TGTGCCAGCAGTACGGGATTCTATGGCTACACCTTC
CDR3: CASSTGFYGYTF
J: TRBJ1-2
V: TRBV6-5
D: -
size: -

DNA: TGTGCCAGTAGTATTGCCTTAGACAGGGTGAGGTTCGGCAATCAGCCCCAGCATTTT
CDR3: CASSIALDRVRFGNQPQHF
J: TRBJ1-5
V: TRBV19
D: TRBD1
size: few

DNA: TGTGCCAGCAGTGAAGGCCCAGATTACAATGAGCAGTTCTTC
CDR3: CASSEGPDYNEQFF
J: TRBJ2-1
V: TRBV6-1
D: -
size: -

DNA: TGTGCCAGCAGCCGAAAACAGGCAACTAATGAAAAACTGTTTTTT
CDR3: CASSRKQATNEKLFF
J: TRBJ1-4
V: TRBV3-1/TRBV3-2
D: -
size: -

DNA: TGTGCCAGTAGTATTCCCGGGACTTCTGGAAACACCATATATTTT
CDR3: CASSIPGTSGNTIYF
J: TRBJ1-3
V: TRBV19
D: -
size: -

DNA: TGTGCCAGCGTCCTGGACAGGCGGGATGCCGGGGAGCTGTTTTTT
CDR3: CASVLDRRDAGELFF
J: TRBJ2-2
V: TRBV6-5
D: -
size: -

DNA: TGTGCCAGCAGCCCCGAGGCGGTAGTTAAGAACACCGGGGAGCTGTTTTTT
CDR3: CASSPEAVVKNTGELFF
J: TRBJ2-2
V: TRBV5-6
D: -
size: -

DNA: TGTGCCAGCAGTGAAACTAGGAACACTGAAGCTTTCTTT
CDR3: CASSETRNTEAFF
J: TRBJ1-1
V: TRBV2
D: -
size: -

DNA: TGTGCCAGCAGTTTGCACTACACCCCACACACAGATACGCAGTATTTT
CDR3: CASSLHYTPHTDTQYF
J: TRBJ2-3
V: TRBV28
D: -
size: -

DNA: TGCGCCAGCAGTGACACGCCCGACGGGAGGGAGGGGGAGCAGTACTTC
CDR3: CASSDTPDGREGEQYF
J: TRBJ2-7
V: TRBV10-1
D: TRBD2
size: -

DNA: TGTGCCAGCAGCGGCGGGGACTCGCTAAACACCATATATTTT
CDR3: CASSGGDSLNTIYF
J: TRBJ1-3
V: TRBV6-5
D: -
size: -